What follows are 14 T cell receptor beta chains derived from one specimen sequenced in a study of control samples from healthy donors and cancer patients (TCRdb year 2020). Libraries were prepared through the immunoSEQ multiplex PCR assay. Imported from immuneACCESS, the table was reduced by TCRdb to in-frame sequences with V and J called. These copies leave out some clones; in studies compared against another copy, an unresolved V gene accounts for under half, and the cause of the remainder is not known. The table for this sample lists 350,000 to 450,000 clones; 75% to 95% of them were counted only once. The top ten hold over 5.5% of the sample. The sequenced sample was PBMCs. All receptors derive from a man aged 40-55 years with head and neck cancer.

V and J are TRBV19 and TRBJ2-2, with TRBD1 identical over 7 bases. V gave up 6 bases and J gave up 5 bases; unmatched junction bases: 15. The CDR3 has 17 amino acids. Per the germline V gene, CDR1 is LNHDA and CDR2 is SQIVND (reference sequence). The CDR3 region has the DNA TGTGCCAGTAGCAGCCCGAGACAGGGCGGTAGGACCGGGGAGCTGTTTTTT. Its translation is CASSSPRQGGRTGELFF.

The CDR3 is CASSYEAGEGYNEQFF. As DNA, the CDR3 is TGTGCCAGCAGTTACGAGGCAGGGGAAGGATACAATGAGCAGTTCTTC. The chain has TRBV6-5 and TRBJ2-1; tentatively, D is TRBD1 (6 bases). The V end was cut by 2 bases, the J end by 4 bases, with 15 bases between. CDR3 size: 16 residues. Germline CDR1 and CDR2: MNHEY and SVGAGI.

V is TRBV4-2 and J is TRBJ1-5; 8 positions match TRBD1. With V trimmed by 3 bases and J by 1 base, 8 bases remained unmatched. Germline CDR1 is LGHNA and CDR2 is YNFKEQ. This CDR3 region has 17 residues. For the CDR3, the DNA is TGTGCCAGCAGCCAGAAGGACAGGGTAGGAAGCAATCAGCCCCAGCATTTT. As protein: CASSQKDRVGSNQPQHF.

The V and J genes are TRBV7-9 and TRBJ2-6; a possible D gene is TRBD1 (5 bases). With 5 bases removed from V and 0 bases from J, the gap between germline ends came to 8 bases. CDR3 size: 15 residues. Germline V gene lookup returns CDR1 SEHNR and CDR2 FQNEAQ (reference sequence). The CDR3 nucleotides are TGTGCCAGCAGCCCCAGGGCCTCTGGGGCCAACGTCCTGACTTTC. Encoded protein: CASSPRASGANVLTF.

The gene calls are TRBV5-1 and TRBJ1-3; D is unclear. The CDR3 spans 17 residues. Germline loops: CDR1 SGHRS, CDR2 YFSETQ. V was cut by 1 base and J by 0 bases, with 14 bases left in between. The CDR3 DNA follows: TGCGCCAGCAGCTTGAGCCAAGGCCGTTTCTCTGGAAACACCATATATTTT. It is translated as CASSLSQGRFSGNTIYF.

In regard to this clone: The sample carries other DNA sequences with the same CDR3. CDR3 protein: CSVSGGSYEQYF. The CDR3 DNA is TGCAGCGTGAGCGGGGGCTCCTACGAGCAGTACTTC. J is TRBJ2-7 and V is TRBV29-1; 8 bases are shared with TRBD2. Germline V gene lookup returns CDR1 SQVTM and CDR2 ANQGSEA. The CDR3 spans 12 residues. With 6 bases clipped from V and 0 bases from J, the junction kept 1 base outside the gene matches.

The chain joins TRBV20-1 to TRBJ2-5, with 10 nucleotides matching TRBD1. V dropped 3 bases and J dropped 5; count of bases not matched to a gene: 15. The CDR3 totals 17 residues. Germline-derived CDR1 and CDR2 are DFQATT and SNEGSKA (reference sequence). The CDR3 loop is CSASSLGDRGHWETQYF. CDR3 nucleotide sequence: TGCAGTGCTAGTTCCCTAGGGGACAGGGGTCATTGGGAGACCCAGTACTTC.

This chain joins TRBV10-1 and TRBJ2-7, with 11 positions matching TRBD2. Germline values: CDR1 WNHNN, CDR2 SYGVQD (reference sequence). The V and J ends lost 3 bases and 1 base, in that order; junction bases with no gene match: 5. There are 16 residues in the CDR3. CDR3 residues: CASSDLAGGGSYEQYF. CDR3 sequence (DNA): TGCGCCAGCAGTGATCTAGCGGGAGGAGGATCCTACGAGCAGTACTTC.

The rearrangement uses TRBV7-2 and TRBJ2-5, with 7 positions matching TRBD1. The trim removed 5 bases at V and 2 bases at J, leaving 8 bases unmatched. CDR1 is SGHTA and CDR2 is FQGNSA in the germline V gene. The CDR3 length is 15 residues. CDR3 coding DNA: TGTGCCAGCAGCCCCTCGACAGGGCGACAAGAGACCCAGTACTTC. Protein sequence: CASSPSTGRQETQYF.

The CDR3 sequence: CASSLGDNFGKLFF. Written as DNA, the CDR3 is TGTGCCAGCAGCCTGGGGGATAACTTTGGAAAACTGTTTTTT. This chain uses TRBV14 with TRBJ1-4; tentative D call: TRBD1 (5 bases). V was shortened by 4 bases and J by 10 bases, with 16 bases between the two germline ends. Germline assignment: CDR1 SGHDN and CDR2 FVKESK. The CDR3 has 14 residues. The complete variable domain, with remaining parts taken from reference TRBV14 and TRBJ1-4, reads EAGVTQFPSHSVIEKGQTVTLRCDPISGHDNLYWYRRVMGKEIKFLLHFVKESKQDESGMPNNRFLAERTGGTYSTLKVQPAELEDSGVYFCASSLGDNFGKLFFGSGTQLSVL.

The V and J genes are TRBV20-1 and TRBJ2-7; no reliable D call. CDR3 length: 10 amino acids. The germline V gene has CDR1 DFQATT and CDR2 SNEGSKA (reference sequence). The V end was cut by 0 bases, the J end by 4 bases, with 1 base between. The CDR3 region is CSAREYEQYF. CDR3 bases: TGCAGTGCTAGAGAATACGAGCAGTACTTC.

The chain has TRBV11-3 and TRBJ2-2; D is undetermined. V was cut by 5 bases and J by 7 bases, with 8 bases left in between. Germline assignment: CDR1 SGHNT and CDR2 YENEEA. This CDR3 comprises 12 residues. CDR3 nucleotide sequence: TGTGCCAGCAGCCTCCTCAGCGGGGAGCTGTTTTTT. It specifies CASSLLSGELFF.

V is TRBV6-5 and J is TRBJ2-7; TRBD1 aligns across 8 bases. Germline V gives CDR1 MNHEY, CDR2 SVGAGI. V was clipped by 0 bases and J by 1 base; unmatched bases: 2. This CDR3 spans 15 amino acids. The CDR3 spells CASSYSDRASYEQYF. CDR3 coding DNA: TGTGCCAGCAGTTACTCGGACAGGGCATCCTACGAGCAGTACTTC.

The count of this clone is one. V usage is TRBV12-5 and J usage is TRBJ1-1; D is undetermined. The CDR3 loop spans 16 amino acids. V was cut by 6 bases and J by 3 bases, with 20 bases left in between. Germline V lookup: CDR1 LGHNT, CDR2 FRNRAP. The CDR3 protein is CASGPPAGMRDTEAFF. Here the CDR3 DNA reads TGTGCTAGTGGACCCCCTGCGGGCATGCGAGACACTGAAGCTTTCTTT.